This entry lists 18 T cell receptor beta chains sequenced from one sample in a study of blood T cell repertoires in COVID-19. Measured with immunoSEQ multiplex PCR; TCRdb has only the in-frame clones, and not every one. The sample yields some 350,000 clones, about 90% seen once. Sequenced: PBMCs or T cells enriched from blood (not recorded which). These receptors were collected from a woman in her thirties who had recovered from COVID-19.

The chain uses TRBV10-3 and TRBJ2-1, with TRBD2 matching over 13 bases. J gave up 4 bases and V 4 bases, and 1 base lay outside the gene matches. The CDR3 runs 15 residues. Germline V gene data show CDR1 as ENHRY and CDR2 as SYGVKD. In DNA form, the CDR3 reads TGTGCCATCAGTGGGGGACTAGCGGGGTACAATGAGCAGTTCTTC. Encoded protein: CAISGGLAGYNEQFF.

This chain links TRBV6-5 with TRBJ1-1; 7 bases align to TRBD1. The J segment lost 3 bases and the V segment lost 5 bases, leaving 6 bases of the junction unmatched. The CDR3 totals 14 residues. Germline loops: CDR1 MNHEY, CDR2 SVGAGI. CDR3 coding DNA: TGTGCCAGCAGTCCACAGGGGAGGCACACTGAAGCTTTCTTT. Translated: CASSPQGRHTEAFF.

This clone was observed a few times. The chain couples TRBV9 to TRBJ2-7; D may be TRBD1 (6 bases). The CDR3 consists of 12 residues. Trimming stripped 3 bases from V and 5 bases from J, with 9 bases between. The V gene's germline CDR1 is SGDLS and CDR2 YYNGEE. The DNA of the CDR3 is TGTGCCAGCAGCGCACAGGGCCACGAGCAGTACTTC. This gives the protein CASSAQGHEQYF. The full variable domain, completed using reference TRBV9 and TRBJ2-7, is DSGVTQTPKHLITATGQRVTLRCSPRSGDLSVYWYQQSLDQGLQFLIQYYNGEERAKGNILERFSAQQFPDLHSELNLSSLELGDSALYFCASSAQGHEQYFGPGTRLTVT.

The CDR3, as DNA: TGTGCCTGGATGGGACAGGGGTCATATGGCTACACCTTC. It is translated as CAWMGQGSYGYTF. The rearrangement joins TRBV30 to TRBJ1-2, with 10 positions matching TRBD1. CDR3 length equals 13 residues. Germline values: CDR1 GTSNPN, CDR2 SVGIG (reference sequence). V was clipped by 4 bases and J by 5 bases; unmatched bases: 4.

Details on this clone: Mismatch with germline at one junction end may stem from a read error. The chain is built from TRBV3-1 (or the pseudogene TRBV3-2) and TRBJ2-4; TRBD2 matches at 7 bases. This CDR3 is 13 amino acids long. Germline CDR1 LGHDT, CDR2 YNNKEL (reference sequence). This chain's CDR3 is CASSQDREDIQYF. In DNA, the CDR3 is TGTGCCAGCAGTCAAGACCGGGAGGACATTCAGTACTTC.

This clone was picked up a small number of times. This chain links TRBV10-3 with TRBJ1-2; D unresolved. CDR1 and CDR2 (germline): ENHRY, SYGVKD. The CDR3 loop spans 14 amino acids. The V end was cut by 4 bases, the J end by 2 bases, with 11 bases between. CDR3: CAISGAQQNYGYTF. In nucleotides, the CDR3 is TGTGCCATCAGTGGGGCCCAGCAGAACTATGGCTACACCTTC.

The sample holds one count of this clone. This rearrangement joins TRBV25-1 to TRBJ2-7; possibly TRBD1 for D (5 bases). The V end was cut by 0 bases, the J end by 10 bases, with 7 bases between. Germline CDR1 and CDR2: MGHDK and SYGVNS. The CDR3 spans 11 residues. The CDR3 is CASSEYRTQYF. The CDR3 coding sequence is TGTGCCAGCAGTGAATATCGGACACAGTACTTC.

The chain combines TRBV11-2 with TRBJ2-5; 7 positions match TRBD2. After removal of 0 bases from V and 5 bases from J, the junction contained 9 bases not matched to a gene. CDR3 length equals 16 residues. Germline CDR1 reads SGHAT; CDR2 reads FQNNGV. CDR3 DNA: TGTGCCAGCAGCTTAGATATAGGACTAGGTGGGGAGACCCAGTACTTC. Protein: CASSLDIGLGGETQYF.

The sample holds a few counts of this clone. V usage is TRBV4-1 and J usage is TRBJ1-5, with 9 bases lining up with TRBD1. This CDR3 has 16 residues. The V gene end was trimmed by 1 base and the J gene end by 4 bases; junction bases not matched to a gene: 5. Germline CDR1 and CDR2: MGHRA and YSYEKL. CDR3 coding DNA: TGCGCCAGCAGCCAAGGTCTCGGGACAGGGAATCAGCCCCAGCATTTT. This translates into CASSQGLGTGNQPQHF.

The CDR3 region has the DNA TGTGCCAGCAGCTTGGAGGGGCTCGCCGGAAACACCATATATTTT. This gives the protein CASSLEGLAGNTIYF. The chain has TRBV5-6 and TRBJ1-3; possible D gene TRBD1, 5 bases. CDR3 size: 15 residues. CDR1 and CDR2 from the germline V gene are SGHDT and YYEEEE. The V end was cut by 0 bases, the J end by 4 bases, with 11 bases between.

The V call is TRBV19, the J call TRBJ2-7, with 10 bases matching TRBD2. The V segment lost 3 bases and the J segment 7 bases; nucleotides outside the gene matches: 9. The CDR3 has 15 amino acids. The germline gives CDR1 LNHDA, CDR2 SQIVND (reference sequence). The CDR3 reads CASSIVSGRAEEQYF. The CDR3 DNA reads as TGTGCCAGTAGTATTGTCAGCGGGAGGGCCGAGGAGCAGTACTTC.

V is TRBV10-3 and J is TRBJ2-7; possible D gene TRBD2, 6 bases. Per germline, CDR1 ENHRY and CDR2 SYGVKD. Trimming took off 11 bases at V and 3 bases at J, with 14 bases between the two ends. This CDR3 is built from 12 residues. Written as DNA, the CDR3 is TGTGCCGCCTCCGGGACTGACTACGAGCAGTACTTC. Its translation: CAASGTDYEQYF.

V usage is TRBV6-6 and J usage is TRBJ1-4; a possible D gene is TRBD1 (5 bases). The CDR3 has 14 amino acids. Looked up from germline, CDR1 is MNHNY and CDR2 is SVGAGI (reference sequence). The germline V and J ends were trimmed by 7 bases and 0 bases, with 9 bases remaining between them. The CDR3 is CASTPTATNEKLFF. The CDR3 nucleotides are TGTGCCAGCACCCCGACAGCAACTAATGAAAAACTGTTTTTT.

The chain has TRBV19 and TRBJ2-1; a possible D gene is TRBD1 (5 bases). The germline V gene encodes CDR1 LNHDA and CDR2 SQIVND (reference sequence). The CDR3 is 13 amino acids. Between the trimmed V and J ends, which lost 3 bases and 8 bases, there was a span of 11 bases. CDR3 DNA: TGTGCCAGTAGTATTGCAGGGCCCGATGAGCAGTTCTTC. Its translation: CASSIAGPDEQFF. Variable domain in full (rest from reference TRBV19 and TRBJ2-1): DGGITQSPKYLFRKEGQNVTLSCEQNLNHDAMYWYRQDPGQGLRLIYYSQIVNDFQKGDIAEGYSVSREKKESFPLTVTSAQKNPTAFYLCASSIAGPDEQFFGPGTRLTVL.

The chain links TRBV7-2 to TRBJ1-5; possible D gene TRBD1, 6 bases. Deletions cut 1 base from V and 4 bases from J, with 11 bases between. The CDR3 sequence is 15 residues long. CDR1 is SGHTA and CDR2 is FQGNSA in the germline V gene. CDR3 amino acids: CASSLGPGANQPQHF. CDR3 coding DNA: TGTGCCAGCAGCTTAGGCCCAGGGGCTAATCAGCCCCAGCATTTT. Supplemented by reference TRBV7-2 and TRBJ1-5, the full variable domain reads GAGVSQSPSNKVTEKGKDVELRCDPISGHTALYWYRQSLGQGLEFLIYFQGNSAPDKSGLPSDRFSAERTGGSVSTLTIQRTQQEDSAVYLCASSLGPGANQPQHFGDGTRLSIL.

This chain joins TRBV2 and TRBJ1-2; TRBD1 is a possible D gene (5 bases). Deletions cut 7 bases from V and 5 bases from J, with 17 bases between. The CDR3 has 14 amino acids. Germline V lookup: CDR1 SNHLY, CDR2 FYNNEI. CDR3 protein: CASTAGPSGYGYTF. DNA of the CDR3: TGTGCCAGCACGGCGGGGCCTTCGGGATATGGCTACACCTTC.

The genes are TRBV19 and TRBJ2-1, with TRBD2 matching 13 bases. The germline CDR1 and CDR2 sequences are LNHDA and SQIVND (reference sequence). V was clipped by 8 bases and J by 7 bases; unmatched bases: 11. The CDR3 covers 16 residues. The DNA for the CDR3 is TGTGCCAGTGCCTGGACTAGCGGGGGTGTTGAGAATGAGCAGTTCTTC. Translated: CASAWTSGGVENEQFF.

This chain links TRBV7-3 with TRBJ2-5; 16 nucleotides match TRBD2. The germline V gene has CDR1 SGHTA and CDR2 FQGTGA. The ends lost 4 bases at V and 5 bases at J; junction bases unmatched: 4. The CDR3 has 16 amino acids. The CDR3 reads CASSSGTSGGAETQYF. The CDR3 region has the DNA TGTGCCAGCAGCTCAGGGACTAGCGGGGGGGCGGAGACCCAGTACTTC.